This T cell receptor beta chain was sequenced for a study of blood T cell repertoires in COVID-19. At the level of the study: T cells, B-cell-depleted T cells, or PBMCs provided the cDNA or gDNA that served as material.

The CDR3 totals 13 residues. Germline V gives CDR1 WNHNN, CDR2 SYGVQD (reference sequence). V lost 4 bases, J lost 7 bases, and 3 bases stayed unmatched. Authors' data handling: Amplified reference gene primers provided the basis for estimating nucleated cell counts. Some clones are missing from TCRdb's copy, which holds only in-frame ones; the method was immunoSEQ multiplex PCR. For V, J and clone size, that table is used; D and trimming come from the DNA. The table shows 95,000 to 110,000 clones, with approximately 87% occurring only once. The source material was peripheral blood. The sequence derives from a human donor in a cohort sampled during active or convalescent COVID-19. This sequence joins TRBV10-1 and TRBJ2-7; 11 bases map to TRBD1. The CDR3 region is CASSAGQGGEQYF. In DNA form, the CDR3 reads TGCGCCAGCAGTGCGGGACAGGGGGGAGAGCAGTACTTC.